This T cell receptor beta chain was obtained from a study of T cell repertoires in cytomegalovirus infection. Background on the study: Carrying CMV and the relevant HLA type showed in public TCR beta signatures. Study findings and constraints: Cumulative public TCR beta family frequency identified carriers of CMV plus the relevant HLA.

TCRdb re-called the reads through MiXCR, storing one row per CDR3 protein. Here the sample spans just over 150,000 distinct CDR3 sequences, around 24% being singletons. This clonotype showed up many times. Antigen specificity is unknown. The germline V and J ends were trimmed by 3 bases and 1 base, with 12 bases remaining between them. Germline CDR1 LNHDA, CDR2 SQIVND (reference sequence). This CDR3 is 15 amino acids long. The gene calls are TRBV19 and TRBJ1-1; no clear D gene. The sequence was collected from a human donor in good health (CMV status not recorded). Some clones in this sample may be carry-over from other donors' samples. Sequenced material: PBMCs. This CDR3 is CASSILVSPNTEAFF. CDR3 DNA sequence: TGTGCCAGTAGTATTTTGGTCTCTCCGAACACTGAAGCTTTCTTT.